This is a list of T cell receptor beta chains from one sample in a study of T cells in Graves' hyperthyroidism and ophthalmopathy. Via MiXCR, TCRdb re-called the multiplex PCR reads, giving one row per CDR3 protein. The sample lists roughly 500,000 distinct CDR3 sequences, under 25% occurring once. The sequenced sample was blood. These receptors came from a woman aged 65 to 85 with Graves' ophthalmopathy. CDR3s include the opening cysteine and the closing phenylalanine or tryptophan. A D gene is named only where the DNA matches it firmly. Rows give clone size only sometimes, using once, few, many, or a class for an expanded clone.

TRBJ2-2 | TRBV7-9 | . | few | TGTGCCAGCATCCCGCTTCTGCCTTCGAACACCGGGGAGCTGTTTTTT | CASIPLLPSNTGELFF
TRBJ2-3 | TRBV6-2/TRBV6-3 | TRBD1 | . | TGTGCCAGCAGTTACTTGGGACAGGGGGCTGGAGATACGCAGTATTTT | CASSYLGQGAGDTQYF
TRBJ2-1 | TRBV6-1 | TRBD2 | . | TGTGCCAGCAGTAGCGGGAGCTTCCACAATGAGCAGTTCTTC | CASSSGSFHNEQFF
TRBJ2-7 | TRBV20-1 | TRBD2 | . | TGCAGTGCCCTGACTAGCGCCAAAGGGTACGAGCAGTACTTC | CSALTSAKGYEQYF
TRBJ1-3 | TRBV9 | . | . | TGTGCCAGCAGCGTGTACGCGGGAGTCTCTGGAAACACCATATATTTT | CASSVYAGVSGNTIYF
TRBJ2-2 | TRBV20-1 | . | . | TGCAGTGCTGGGGCAGCCCAAAAGACCGGGGAGCTGTTTTTT | CSAGAAQKTGELFF
TRBJ2-5 | TRBV28 | . | many | TGTGCCAGCAGTTTCTTTAGCAGGAATAAAGAGACCCAGTACTTC | CASSFFSRNKETQYF
TRBJ2-1 | TRBV7-2 | . | . | TGTGCCAGCAGCCAGGGGGGGGCGGACAATGAGCAGTTCTTC | CASSQGGADNEQFF
TRBJ1-2 | TRBV20-1 | . | . | TGCAGTGCTAGAACGCGCTATGGCTACACCTTC | CSARTRYGYTF
TRBJ1-4 | TRBV12-3/TRBV12-4 | . | many | TGTGCCAGCAGCCCCGGGGCAGGGGAAGGGAAACTGTTTTTT | CASSPGAGEGKLFF
TRBJ1-1 | TRBV30 | TRBD1 | few | TGTGCCTGGAGTGTTTGGGACAGGGTGAACACTGAAGCTTTCTTT | CAWSVWDRVNTEAFF
TRBJ1-2 | TRBV11-2 | . | . | TGTGCCAGCAGCTTAACCCCAGGGAGGCAGCGAAACTATGGCTACACCTTC | CASSLTPGRQRNYGYTF
TRBJ1-1 | TRBV15 | . | . | TGTGCCACCAGCAGAGATGAGGGAATGGGAGCTTTCTTT | CATSRDEGMGAFF
TRBJ2-5 | TRBV5-8 | . | . | TGTGCCAGCAGCTTGGCGGCTACGGGAGTCGGGGAGACCCAGTACTTC | CASSLAATGVGETQYF
TRBJ2-3 | TRBV19 | TRBD2 | many | TGTGCCAGTAGTCCCGGGACTAGCGGGCGGATTAGCACAGATACGCAGTATTTT | CASSPGTSGRISTDTQYF
TRBJ1-2 | TRBV27 | TRBD1 | few | TGTGCCAGCAGTCCCCGACAGGGCTCCCATGGCTACACCTTC | CASSPRQGSHGYTF
TRBJ2-1 | TRBV28 | . | many | TGTGCCACCCTCCCCTCCTCCGTGCGTGAGCAGTTCTTC | CATLPSSVREQFF
TRBJ2-1 | TRBV7-9 | TRBD2 | . | TGTGCCAGCAGCTCCTCGGTAGTAGCGGGTTACAATGAGCAGTTCTTC | CASSSSVVAGYNEQFF
TRBJ1-3 | TRBV12-3/TRBV12-4 | . | . | TGTGCCAGCATGAGAAACACCATATATTTT | CASMRNTIYF
TRBJ2-1 | TRBV7-3 | TRBD2 | few | TGTGCCAGCAGCCCCATAGCGGGAGCAGGTTACAATGAGCAGTTCTTC | CASSPIAGAGYNEQFF
TRBJ2-6 | TRBV9 | . | once | TGTGCCAGCAGCGTAGGGGGTTCTGGGGCCAACGTCCTGACTTTC | CASSVGGSGANVLTF
TRBJ1-6 | TRBV9 | . | . | TGTGCCAGCAGCGTAGACCTGGGCGGCTCACCCCTCCACTTT | CASSVDLGGSPLHF
TRBJ1-1 | TRBV12-3/TRBV12-4 | TRBD1 | many | TGTGCCAGCACCCTGGGACAGGCGAACACTGAAGCTTTCTTT | CASTLGQANTEAFF
TRBJ2-2 | TRBV27 | . | many | TGTGCCAGCAGTCCGATGGGGCTGATAGCGAACACCGGGGAGCTGTTTTTT | CASSPMGLIANTGELFF
TRBJ2-7 | TRBV11-2 | . | few | TGTGCCAGCAGGTTGCCGGGACGGTCTACCTACGAGCAGTACTTC | CASRLPGRSTYEQYF
TRBJ2-3 | TRBV29-1 | TRBD1 | . | TGCAGCGTAAGGGACAGGGGCCTCACAGATACGCAGTATTTT | CSVRDRGLTDTQYF
TRBJ2-3 | TRBV7-3 | . | few | TGTGCCAGCAGCTCCTCAGGGGACCGCTCAGATACGCAGTATTTT | CASSSSGDRSDTQYF
TRBJ2-5 | TRBV11-2 | . | many | TGTGCCAGCAGTTTTGACAGGCAAGAGACCCAGTACTTC | CASSFDRQETQYF
TRBJ1-2 | TRBV20-1 | . | . | TGCAGTGCTAGAGCACAGGCAGGCGTGGATGGCTACACCTTC | CSARAQAGVDGYTF
TRBJ2-1 | TRBV12-3/TRBV12-4 | . | . | TGTGCCAGCAGTTTCCGGGGCACCTCGAACAATGAGCAGTTCTTC | CASSFRGTSNNEQFF
TRBJ2-7 | TRBV12-3/TRBV12-4 | . | many | TGTGCCAGCAGTTTAGCGACTAGCGAGCAGTACTTC | CASSLATSEQYF
TRBJ1-5 | TRBV6-2/TRBV6-3 | . | . | TGTGCCAGCAGTTACGAACGGATTGTGAATCAGCCCCAGCATTTT | CASSYERIVNQPQHF
TRBJ2-1 | TRBV9 | . | few | TGTGCCAGCAGCGTAGGGGGCAGTTTGGGGTCCTACAATGAGCAGTTCTTC | CASSVGGSLGSYNEQFF